Listed below are T cell receptor beta chains from one sample, sequenced in a study of blood T cell repertoires in COVID-19. Sequencing used immunoSEQ multiplex PCR; TCRdb keeps in-frame clones, though not all of them. The table shows about 180,000 clones, with approximately 80% occurring only once. Sequencing used PBMCs or T cells enriched from blood (not recorded which). All receptors derive from a man in his 60s who had been exposed to COVID-19. Both conserved end residues are part of each CDR3. A D gene is named only where the DNA matches it firmly. Size is omitted from some rows. Given values are once, few, many or a class for expanded clones.

cdr3_nt cdr3_aa d_call v_call clone_size j_call
TGTGCCAGGAGGCCCAGCGGGAGCTCGGGAGAGCAGTTCTTC CARRPSGSSGEQFF TRBD2 TRBV2 . TRBJ2-1
TGTGCCAGCAGTTTATCGCCGGGACAGTTCACAGATACGCAGTATTTT CASSLSPGQFTDTQYF TRBD1 TRBV27 once TRBJ2-3
TGCAGCGTTGAAGATAAACAGGGGGGTCAGCCCCAGCATTTT CSVEDKQGGQPQHF TRBD1 TRBV29-1 few TRBJ1-5
TGTGCCAGCAGCGCCGGGACTAGCGGGGGGGATGAGCAGTTCTTC CASSAGTSGGDEQFF TRBD2 TRBV7-3 . TRBJ2-1
TGTGCCAGTAGTCCCGCGGGACAGGGGAATCAGCCCCAGCATTTT CASSPAGQGNQPQHF TRBD1 TRBV19 . TRBJ1-5
TGTGCCAGCAGTTTAAGGAGGAATGAGCAGTTCTTC CASSLRRNEQFF . TRBV28 . TRBJ2-1
TGTGCCAGCAGCTTAGGGAGTAGCGGACGCACAGATACGCAGTATTTT CASSLGSSGRTDTQYF . TRBV7-2 . TRBJ2-3
TGTGCCAGCAGTTTAGTGGGGCTCAATGAGCAGTTCTTC CASSLVGLNEQFF . TRBV28 . TRBJ2-1
TGTGCCAGCAGCCCCGAAGGAGCGCGCTACAATGAGCAGTTCTTC CASSPEGARYNEQFF . TRBV7-9 . TRBJ2-1
TGTGCCAGCAGCTCGCCGGGACAGGGGTACGGAAACACCATATATTTT CASSSPGQGYGNTIYF TRBD1 TRBV5-6 . TRBJ1-3
TGTGCCAGCAGTGAGGTGATTGGGGCGCTCGGTGGGGAGACCCAGTACTTC CASSEVIGALGGETQYF . TRBV6-1 . TRBJ2-5